This TCR beta chain appears in the sequencing data of a study of CD8 T cells in Susac syndrome. In blood CD8+ and CD4+ T cells, TCR beta underwent sequencing. It was negative isolation that provided the CD8+ and CD4+ T cells, whereas TEMRA cells were enriched by FACS. This CDR3 spans 17 amino acids. Germline loops: CDR1 KGHSH, CDR2 LQKENI. V was clipped by 3 bases and J by 6 bases; unmatched bases: 14. Random hexamers were used to reverse transcribe the RNA input (roughly 0.5 to 1 ug). With immunoSEQ multiplex PCR, TCR beta CDR3 was amplified across 54 Vbeta and 13 Jbeta. TCRdb independently ran MiXCR on the immunoSEQ multiplex PCR reads; one entry per CDR3 protein. The data hold some 200,000 distinct CDR3 sequences, with roughly nine tenths observed a single time.

Sequenced input: CD4+ T cells from PBMCs. The V and J genes are TRBV18 and TRBJ2-1; 7 bases fit TRBD2. The TCR was taken from a human donor with Susac syndrome. The CDR3 nucleotides read TGTGCCAGCTCACCCTCGAGGCTAGGGACTAACTCCAATGAGCAGTTCTTC. Its protein is CASSPSRLGTNSNEQFF.